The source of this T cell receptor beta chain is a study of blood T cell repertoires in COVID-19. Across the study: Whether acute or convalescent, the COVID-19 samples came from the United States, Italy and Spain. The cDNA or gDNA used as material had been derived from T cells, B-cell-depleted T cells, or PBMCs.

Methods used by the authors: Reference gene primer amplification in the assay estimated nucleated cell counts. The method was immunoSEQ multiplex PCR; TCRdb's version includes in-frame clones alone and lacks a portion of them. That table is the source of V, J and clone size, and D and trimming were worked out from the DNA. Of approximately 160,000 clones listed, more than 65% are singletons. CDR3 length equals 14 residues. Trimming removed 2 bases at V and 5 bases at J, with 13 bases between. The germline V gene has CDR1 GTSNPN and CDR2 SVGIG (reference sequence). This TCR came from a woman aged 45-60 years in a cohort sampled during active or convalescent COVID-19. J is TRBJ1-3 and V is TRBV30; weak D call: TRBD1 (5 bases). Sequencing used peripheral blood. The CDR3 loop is CAWSPVPGRNTIYF. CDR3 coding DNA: TGTGCCTGGAGTCCGGTCCCAGGGCGAAACACCATATATTTT.